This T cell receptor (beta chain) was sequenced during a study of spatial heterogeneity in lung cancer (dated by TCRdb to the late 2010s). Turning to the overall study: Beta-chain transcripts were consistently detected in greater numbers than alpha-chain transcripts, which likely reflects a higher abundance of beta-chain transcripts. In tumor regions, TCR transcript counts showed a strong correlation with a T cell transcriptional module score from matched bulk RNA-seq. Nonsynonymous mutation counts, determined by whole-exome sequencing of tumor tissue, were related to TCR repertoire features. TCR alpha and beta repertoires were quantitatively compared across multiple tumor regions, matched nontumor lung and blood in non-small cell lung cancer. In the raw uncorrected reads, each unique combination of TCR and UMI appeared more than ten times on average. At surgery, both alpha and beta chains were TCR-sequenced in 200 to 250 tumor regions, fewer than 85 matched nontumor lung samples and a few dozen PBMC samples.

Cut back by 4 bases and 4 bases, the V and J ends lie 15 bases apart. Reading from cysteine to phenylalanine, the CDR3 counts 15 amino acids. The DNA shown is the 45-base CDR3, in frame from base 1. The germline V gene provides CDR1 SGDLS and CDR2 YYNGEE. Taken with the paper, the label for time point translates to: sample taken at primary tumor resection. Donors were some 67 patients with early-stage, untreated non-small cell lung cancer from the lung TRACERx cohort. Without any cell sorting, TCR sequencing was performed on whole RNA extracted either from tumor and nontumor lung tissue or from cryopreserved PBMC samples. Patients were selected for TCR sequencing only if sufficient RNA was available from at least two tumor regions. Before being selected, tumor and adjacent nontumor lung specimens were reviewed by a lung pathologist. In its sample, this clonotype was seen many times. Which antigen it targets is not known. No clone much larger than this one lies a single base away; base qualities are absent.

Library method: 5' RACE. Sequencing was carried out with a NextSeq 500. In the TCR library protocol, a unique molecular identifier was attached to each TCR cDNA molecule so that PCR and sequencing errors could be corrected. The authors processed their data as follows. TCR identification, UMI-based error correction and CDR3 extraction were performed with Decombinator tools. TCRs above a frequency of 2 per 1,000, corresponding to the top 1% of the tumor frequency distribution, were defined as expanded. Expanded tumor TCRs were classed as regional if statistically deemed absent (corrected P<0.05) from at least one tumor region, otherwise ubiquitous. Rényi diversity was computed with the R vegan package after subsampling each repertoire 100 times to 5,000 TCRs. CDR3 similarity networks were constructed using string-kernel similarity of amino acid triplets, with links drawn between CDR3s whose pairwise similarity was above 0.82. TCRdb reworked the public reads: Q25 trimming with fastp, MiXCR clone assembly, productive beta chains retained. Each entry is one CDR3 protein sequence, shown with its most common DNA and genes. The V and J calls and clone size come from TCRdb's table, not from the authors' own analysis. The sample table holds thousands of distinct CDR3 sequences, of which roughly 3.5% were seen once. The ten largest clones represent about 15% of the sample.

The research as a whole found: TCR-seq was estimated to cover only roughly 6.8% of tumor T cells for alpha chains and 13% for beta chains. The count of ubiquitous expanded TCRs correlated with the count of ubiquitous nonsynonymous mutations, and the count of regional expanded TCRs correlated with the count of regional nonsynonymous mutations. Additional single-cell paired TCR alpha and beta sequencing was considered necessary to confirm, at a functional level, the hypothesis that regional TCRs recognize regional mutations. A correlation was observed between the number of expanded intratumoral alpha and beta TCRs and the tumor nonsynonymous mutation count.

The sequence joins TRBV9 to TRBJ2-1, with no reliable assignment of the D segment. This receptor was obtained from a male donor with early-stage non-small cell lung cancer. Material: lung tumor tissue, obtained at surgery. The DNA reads TGTGCCAGCAGCCCAACCACGTACGGGTACAATGAGCAGTTCTTC. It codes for CASSPTTYGYNEQFF.